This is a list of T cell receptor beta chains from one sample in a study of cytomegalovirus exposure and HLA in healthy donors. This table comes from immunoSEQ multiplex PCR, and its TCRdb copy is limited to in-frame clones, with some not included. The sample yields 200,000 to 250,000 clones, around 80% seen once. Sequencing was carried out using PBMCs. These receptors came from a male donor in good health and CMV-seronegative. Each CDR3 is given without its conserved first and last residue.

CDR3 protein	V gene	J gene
SVDCLGQPTREQY	TRBV29-1	TRBJ2-7
ASSVTVAGNEQY	TRBV9	-
ASSHRGTSSGNTIY	TRBV4-1	TRBJ1-3
ASSPFDGRDIQY	TRBV27	TRBJ2-4
ASSEPGGPVEQY	TRBV6-1	TRBJ2-7
ASTFTGELF	TRBV10-2	TRBJ2-2
ASSVVSGNTGELF	TRBV9	TRBJ2-2
ASSVLAGQPNTGELF	TRBV13	TRBJ2-2
ASSPIPLTGAFTGELF	TRBV19	TRBJ2-2
ASSSGHSNQPQH	TRBV7-8	TRBJ1-5
ASSQSGQGLTEQF	TRBV4-1	TRBJ2-1
ASSLGQGAGAF	TRBV7-6	TRBJ1-1
ASSPAIFSGNTIY	TRBV11-2	TRBJ1-3
ATSSYGGAHQPQH	TRBV15	TRBJ1-5
ASSAKGHNQPQH	TRBV5-4	TRBJ1-5
ASKTSGSNTGELF	TRBV28	TRBJ2-2
ASSESSSGRSYEQY	TRBV10-2	TRBJ2-7
ASRLLAGGEGYT	TRBV27	TRBJ1-2
ASRLAHEQY	TRBV6-1	-
ASSQARLAGGYTDTQY	TRBV14	TRBJ2-3
ASSLEVTARANEQF	TRBV7-9	TRBJ2-1
ASSLGVGRGTTDTQY	TRBV7-6	TRBJ2-3
ASSLGQGGVNTEAF	TRBV5-1	TRBJ1-1
ATSAASTDTQY	TRBV7-3	TRBJ2-3
ASSLNQGNYGYT	TRBV5-4	TRBJ1-2
ASSPNERYEQF	TRBV18	TRBJ2-1
ASGPGQLNTEAF	TRBV12-5	TRBJ1-1
SSSRNLGEQY	TRBV7-9	TRBJ2-7
ASSESKHTSTDTQY	TRBV10-1	TRBJ2-3
ASSQGAGNQPQH	TRBV6-5	TRBJ1-5
ASSHNGAQETQY	TRBV5-1	TRBJ2-5
AWSGTGLGEAQH	TRBV30	TRBJ1-5
ASSSNQPQH	TRBV6-1	TRBJ1-5
ASSFPGAGGPDTQY	TRBV19	TRBJ2-3
SVERAGGYNEQF	TRBV29-1	TRBJ2-1
ASSLNPRKAGGNEQY	TRBV9	TRBJ2-7
ASSLDGRAAGELF	TRBV11-2	TRBJ2-2
ASSPSPGTAYEQY	TRBV7-3	TRBJ2-7
ASSFGQGLQY	TRBV28	TRBJ2-5
ASSRTGNTGELF	TRBV2	TRBJ2-2
ASSPGQGPTEQY	TRBV19	TRBJ2-7
ASSEAPVLVYGYT	TRBV18	TRBJ1-2
ASGQGHGAGNTIY	TRBV6-1	TRBJ1-3
ASSSTGVELF	TRBV27	TRBJ1-4
ATLGDRALSSAEKLF	TRBV7-9	TRBJ1-4
ASSGGSSFTDTQY	TRBV5-4	TRBJ2-3
ASSFPGQGINEQF	TRBV5-4	TRBJ2-1
ASSLIAVSSYEQY	TRBV6-6	TRBJ2-7
ASSYRGETQY	TRBV2	TRBJ2-5
ASSPTQGYQETQY	TRBV19	TRBJ2-5
ASSEGDLGNQPQH	TRBV2	TRBJ1-5
ASSELSRSSYNEQF	TRBV10-1	TRBJ2-1
AISVAGLYEQY	TRBV10-3	TRBJ2-7
ASSIGSMNTGELF	TRBV19	TRBJ2-2
ASSQLAGVQY	TRBV6-6	TRBJ2-7
ASSLVSGRGNEKLF	TRBV5-1	TRBJ1-4
ASSFRTSAYNEQF	TRBV7-9	TRBJ2-1
ASSIRYTEAF	TRBV19	TRBJ1-1
ASSRSGYGYEQY	TRBV27	TRBJ2-7
ASRPPTGTGTYEQY	TRBV28	TRBJ2-7